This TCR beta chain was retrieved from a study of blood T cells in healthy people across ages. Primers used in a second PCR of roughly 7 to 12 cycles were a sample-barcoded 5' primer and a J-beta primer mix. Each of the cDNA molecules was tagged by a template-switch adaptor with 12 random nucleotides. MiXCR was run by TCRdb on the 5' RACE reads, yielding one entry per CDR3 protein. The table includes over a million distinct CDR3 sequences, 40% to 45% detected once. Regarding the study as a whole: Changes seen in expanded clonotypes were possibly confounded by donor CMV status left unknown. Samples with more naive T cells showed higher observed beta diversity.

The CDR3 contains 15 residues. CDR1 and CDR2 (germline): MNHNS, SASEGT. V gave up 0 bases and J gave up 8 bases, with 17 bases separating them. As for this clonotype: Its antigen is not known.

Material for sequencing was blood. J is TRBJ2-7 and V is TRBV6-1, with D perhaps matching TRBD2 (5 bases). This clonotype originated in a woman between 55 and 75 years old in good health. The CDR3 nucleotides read TGTGCCAGCAGTGAAGCCCGGAATCTTCCGGGAAAGCAGTACTTC. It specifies CASSEARNLPGKQYF.